This is a list of T cell receptor beta chains from one sample in a study of monozygotic twins with inflammatory bowel disease. Using the 5' RACE reads, TCRdb records one entry per CDR3 protein without DNA. Its table lists 170,000 or so distinct CDR3 sequences. Sequenced: blood. These receptors were taken from a human donor with ulcerative colitis or Crohn's disease, or a healthy co-twin of an affected twin (not recorded which). Each CDR3 is given with its conserved first and last residue. Fields, in order: V gene, J gene, CDR3 length, CDR3 protein.

TRBV6-1,TRBJ2-7,13,CASRRDELYEQYF
TRBV18,TRBJ2-7,15,CASSPPRGPIYEQYF
TRBV6-5,TRBJ1-1,15,CASSYSGTGTTEAFF
TRBV4-1,TRBJ1-1,14,CASSQGLVNTEAFF
TRBV5-1,TRBJ1-2,16,CASSKWEGGTEYGYTF
TRBV7-2,TRBJ2-1,14,CASSSPGSYNEQFF
TRBV5-1,TRBJ2-7,17,CASSQPGLAGIEREQYF
TRBV5-4,TRBJ2-3,15,CASSLEQGSGDTQYF
TRBV10-3,TRBJ2-7,11,CAITRGNEQYF
TRBV5-4,TRBJ2-4,16,CASSTPSGGASNIQYF
TRBV5-6,TRBJ1-2,15,CASSPLGPINYGYTF
TRBV20-1,TRBJ1-3,13,CSAEDRSGNTIYF
TRBV19,TRBJ1-5,15,CASSLSRQVGQPQHF